This TCR beta chain came from a study of memory B cells and T cells in multiple sclerosis (dated by TCRdb to about 2018). With regard to the full study: In multiple sclerosis patients, the study set the TCR beta repertoires of autoproliferating peripheral T cells against those of T cells infiltrating brain lesions. Two multiple sclerosis patients, for whom either brain lesions at autopsy or brain-infiltrating cells from biopsy were available, were included in TCR sequencing. General findings and caveats noted by the study authors: Clone-set sizes varied between compartments, which affected the numbers of shared clonotypes and made normalization necessary.

Autoproliferating (CFSEdim) and non-proliferating (CFSEhi) T cell fractions were sequenced separately after stimulus-free culture of CFSE-labeled PBMCs. Altogether, roughly 5x10^7 CFSE-labeled PBMCs were kept in culture for roughly seven days with no stimulus, after which the replicate wells were combined. Labeling of PBMCs used 0.45 to 0.6 uM CFSE, and the cells were then grown in serum-free AIM-V medium with no exogenous stimuli added. PBMCs were isolated by Ficoll density gradient centrifugation and were cryopreserved before use. Using a FACSAria III, live 7-AAD-negative cells were sorted, then washed with PBS and stored frozen at -80 degrees C as dry pellets. On this clone: Its specific antigen is unknown. Base qualities are not provided; no much larger clone lies one nucleotide away.

TCRbeta CDR3 regions were amplified from extracted genomic DNA using the immunoSEQ Platform. Multiplex PCR, high-throughput sequencing and a vendor bioinformatics pipeline were brought together in the immunoSEQ assay. Per the original workflow: Non-productive sequences and CDR3s under 4 amino acids long were removed, and the clonotype frequencies in each sample were recalculated. In immunoSEQ Analyzer 2.0, shared clonotypes were identified as those with identical CDR3 amino acid, V gene and J gene sequences. Repertoire overlap was normalized by dividing shared clonotype counts by the product of both clone-set sizes, scaled by 1000 into arbitrary units. This immuneACCESS table, as held by TCRdb, lists in-frame sequences with V and J called but not all clones. Of the missing ones, under half trace to an unresolved V gene in checked studies; the others have no known cause. That table gives V, J and clone size, and the DNA gave D and trimming. Here the sample has around 12,000 clones; about 83% occur a single time. 2.5% to 3% of the sample lies in the top ten.

What was sequenced was PBMCs from blood kept in culture. This TCR came from a human donor with multiple sclerosis.

The CDR3 has the sequence CAISEGQGRSSGYTF. Read as DNA, the sequence is TGTGCCATCAGTGAAGGGCAGGGAAGGTCCTCTGGCTACACCTTC. The rearrangement joined TRBV10-3 to TRBJ1-2; the D gene is perhaps TRBD1, on 5 matching bases. The germline V gene encodes CDR1 ENHRY and CDR2 SYGVKD. The CDR3, cysteine through phenylalanine, is 15 amino acids long. The entry retains the CDR3 DNA only, 45 bases that are in frame from base 1. V is cut by 3 bases and J by 7 bases, and the space between the germline ends is 18 bases.